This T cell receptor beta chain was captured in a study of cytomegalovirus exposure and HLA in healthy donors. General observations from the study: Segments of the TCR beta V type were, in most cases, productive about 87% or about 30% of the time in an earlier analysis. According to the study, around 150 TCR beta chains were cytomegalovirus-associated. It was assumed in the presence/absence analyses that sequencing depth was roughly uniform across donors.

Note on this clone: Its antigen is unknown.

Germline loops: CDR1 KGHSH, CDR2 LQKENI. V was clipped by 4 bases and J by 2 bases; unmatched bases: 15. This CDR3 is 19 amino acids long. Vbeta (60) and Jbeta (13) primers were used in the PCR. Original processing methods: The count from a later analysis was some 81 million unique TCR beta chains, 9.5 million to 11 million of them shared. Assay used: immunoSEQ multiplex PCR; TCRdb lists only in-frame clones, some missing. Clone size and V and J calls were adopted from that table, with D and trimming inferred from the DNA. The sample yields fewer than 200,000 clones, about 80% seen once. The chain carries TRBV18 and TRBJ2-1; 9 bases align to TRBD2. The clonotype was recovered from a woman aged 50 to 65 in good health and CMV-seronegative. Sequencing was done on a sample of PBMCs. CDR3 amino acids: CASSRGGRSGSNPYNEQFF. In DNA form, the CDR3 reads TGTGCCAGCTCACGAGGGGGGCGTAGCGGGAGTAACCCCTACAATGAGCAGTTCTTC. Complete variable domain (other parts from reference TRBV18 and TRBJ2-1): NAGVMQNPRHLVRRRGQEARLRCSPMKGHSHVYWYRQLPEEGLKFMVYLQKENIIDESGMPKERFSAEFPKEGPSILRIQQVVRGDSAAYFCASSRGGRSGSNPYNEQFFGPGTRLTVL.